This T cell receptor (beta chain) was identified during a study of blood T cell repertoires in COVID-19. At the level of the study: Samples of COVID-19 (acute and convalescent) were obtained from the United States, Italy and Spain. PBMCs, B-cell-depleted T cells, or T cells were the source of the cDNA or gDNA that made up the material.

CDR1 is MGHRA and CDR2 is YSYEKL in the germline V gene. V lost 2 bases and J lost 3, with 13 bases in between. The CDR3 is 15 residues long. In the original workflow: Reference gene primer amplification yielded estimated nucleated cell counts. Method: immunoSEQ multiplex PCR; TCRdb's copy keeps in-frame clones and lacks some. The V and J calls and clone size come from that table; D and trimming were worked out from the DNA. The sample has 100,000 or so clones, about 86% seen once. The J gene is TRBJ2-5, the V gene TRBV4-1; TRBD1 is a possible D gene (5 bases). Sequencing input: peripheral blood. The source of this sequence is a woman aged 55 to 70 in a cohort sampled during active or convalescent COVID-19. CDR3 sequence reads: CASSQQGSKKETQYF. In nucleotides, the CDR3 is TGCGCCAGCAGCCAACAGGGTAGCAAAAAAGAGACCCAGTACTTC.